This T cell receptor beta chain appears in the sequencing data of a study of graft-versus-host responses after intestinal transplantation. Background on the study: Recipients underwent multivisceral, liver-intestinal, or isolated intestinal transplants. General study results and limits: Some GvH clones appeared in ileal mucosa or blood before recipient bone marrow.

Notes on this clone: Its antigen is undetermined. A junction end diverges from the germline sequence, so it may reflect a read error.

Clones were sequenced by immunoSEQ multiplex PCR, and TCRdb holds only the in-frame ones, with some missing. The table shows about 94,000 clones, with over 75% occurring only once. Material: unstimulated CD8+ T cells sorted from spleen or lymph node cells, obtained before intestinal transplant. This TCR was recovered from a human donor who received an intestinal transplant.

CDR3 sequence: CASDRASLF. DNA for the CDR3: TGTGCCTCCGACAGGGCCAGTCTCTTT. The chain couples TRBV30 to TRBJ1-1; 7 nucleotides align to TRBD1. Germline V gene lookup returns CDR1 GTSNPN and CDR2 SVGIG (reference sequence). The CDR3 spans 9 residues.